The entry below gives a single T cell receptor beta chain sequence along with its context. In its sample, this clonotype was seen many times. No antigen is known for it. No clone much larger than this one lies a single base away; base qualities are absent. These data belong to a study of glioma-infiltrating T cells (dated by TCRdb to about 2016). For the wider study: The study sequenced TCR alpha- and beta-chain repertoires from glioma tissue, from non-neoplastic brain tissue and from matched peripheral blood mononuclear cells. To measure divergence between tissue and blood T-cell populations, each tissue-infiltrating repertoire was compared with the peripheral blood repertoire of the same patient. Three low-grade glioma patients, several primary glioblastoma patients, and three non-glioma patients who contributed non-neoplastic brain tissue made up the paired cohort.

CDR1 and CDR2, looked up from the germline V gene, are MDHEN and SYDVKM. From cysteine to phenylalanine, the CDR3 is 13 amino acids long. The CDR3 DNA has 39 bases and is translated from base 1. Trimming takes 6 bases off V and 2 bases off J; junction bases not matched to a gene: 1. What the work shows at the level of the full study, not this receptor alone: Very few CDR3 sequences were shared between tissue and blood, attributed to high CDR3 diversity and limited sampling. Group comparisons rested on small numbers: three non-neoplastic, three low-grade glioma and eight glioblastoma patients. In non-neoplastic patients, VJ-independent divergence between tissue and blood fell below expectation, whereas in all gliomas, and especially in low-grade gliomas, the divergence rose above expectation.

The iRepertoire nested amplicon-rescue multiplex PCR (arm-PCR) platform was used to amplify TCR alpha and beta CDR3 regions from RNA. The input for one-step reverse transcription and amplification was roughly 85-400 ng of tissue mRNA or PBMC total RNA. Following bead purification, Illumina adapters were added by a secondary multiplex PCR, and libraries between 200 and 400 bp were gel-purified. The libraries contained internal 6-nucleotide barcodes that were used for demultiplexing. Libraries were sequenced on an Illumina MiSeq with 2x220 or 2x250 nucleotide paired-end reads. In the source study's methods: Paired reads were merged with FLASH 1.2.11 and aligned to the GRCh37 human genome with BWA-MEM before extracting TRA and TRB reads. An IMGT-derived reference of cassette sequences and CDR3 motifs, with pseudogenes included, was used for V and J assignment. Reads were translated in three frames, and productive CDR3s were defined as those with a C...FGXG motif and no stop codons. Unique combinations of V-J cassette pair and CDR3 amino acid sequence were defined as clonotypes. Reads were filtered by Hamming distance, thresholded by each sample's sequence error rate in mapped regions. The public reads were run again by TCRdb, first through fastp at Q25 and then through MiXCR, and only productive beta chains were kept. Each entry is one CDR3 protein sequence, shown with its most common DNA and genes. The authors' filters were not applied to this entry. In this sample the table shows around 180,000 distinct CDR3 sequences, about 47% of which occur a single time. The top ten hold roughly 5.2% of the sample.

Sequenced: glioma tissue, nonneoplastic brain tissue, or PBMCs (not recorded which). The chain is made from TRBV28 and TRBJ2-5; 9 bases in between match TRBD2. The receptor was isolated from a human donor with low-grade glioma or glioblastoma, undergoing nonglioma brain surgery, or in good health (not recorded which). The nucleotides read TGTGCCAGCAGGACTAGCGGTCAAGAGACCCAGTACTTC. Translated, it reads CASRTSGQETQYF.